Shown below are 32 T cell receptor beta chains from a single sample sequenced in a study of cytomegalovirus exposure and HLA in healthy donors. Sequencing was performed with immunoSEQ multiplex PCR; in TCRdb, only in-frame clones are kept and a portion is missing. The repertoire holds tens of thousands of clones, with 84% as singletons. The sequencing input was PBMCs. Every receptor here comes from a woman between 18 and 29 years old in good health and CMV-seropositive.

This rearrangement joins TRBV5-4 to TRBJ2-5; D might be TRBD1 (5 bases). The V gene's germline CDR1 is SGHNT and CDR2 YYREEE (reference sequence). The CDR3 runs 14 residues. V dropped 0 bases and J dropped 14 bases, with 20 bases sitting between them. CDR3 sequence: CASSLGDSQEKGYF. The CDR3 nucleotides read TGTGCCAGCAGCTTGGGAGACAGTCAAGAGAAAGGATACTTC.

This sequence joins TRBV4-1 and TRBJ2-3; 15 bases are a match to TRBD2. After removal of 5 bases from V and 2 bases from J, the junction contained 8 bases not matched to a gene. This CDR3 comprises 18 residues. The germline V gene encodes CDR1 MGHRA and CDR2 YSYEKL. CDR3 coding DNA: TGCGCCAGCAGCAGGGGACTAGCGGGGGGCCGGTACACAGATACGCAGTATTTT. Amino acids: CASSRGLAGGRYTDTQYF.

This chain uses TRBV28 with TRBJ2-3; D is possibly TRBD1 (7 bases). Deletions cut 5 bases from V and 3 bases from J, with 15 bases between. The CDR3 spans 15 residues. Looked up from germline, CDR1 is MDHEN and CDR2 is SYDVKM. The CDR3 sequence is CASSAGQRRTDTQYF. The CDR3, as DNA: TGTGCCAGCAGTGCGGGACAGCGACGGACAGATACGCAGTATTTT.

The V gene is TRBV28, the J gene TRBJ1-5, with D possibly TRBD1 on 6 matching bases. V was pared by 8 bases and J by 6 bases, with 17 bases between. Looked up from germline, CDR1 is MDHEN and CDR2 is SYDVKM. The CDR3 spans 14 residues. The CDR3 spells CASRPTGGSQPQHF. CDR3 DNA sequence: TGTGCCAGCCGACCGACAGGTGGGAGTCAGCCCCAGCATTTT.

V is TRBV2 and J is TRBJ2-2; D unresolved. Germline lookup yields CDR1 SNHLY and CDR2 FYNNEI. The V gene lost 4 bases and the J gene lost 1 base, with 10 bases spanning the gap. There are 15 residues in the CDR3. This CDR3 reads CASSGAGVNTGELFF. As DNA, the CDR3 is TGTGCCAGCAGTGGCGCAGGCGTGAACACCGGGGAGCTGTTTTTT.

J is TRBJ1-1 and V is TRBV6-5; 7 bases are a match to TRBD1. With V trimmed by 2 bases and J by 1 base, 1 base remained unmatched. Germline V gives CDR1 MNHEY, CDR2 SVGAGI. The CDR3 runs 14 residues. The CDR3 protein is CASSYRTGNTEAFF. The DNA of the CDR3 is TGTGCCAGCAGTTACAGGACAGGGAACACTGAAGCTTTCTTT.

The chain joins TRBV28 to TRBJ1-6, with D tentatively TRBD1 (6 bases). CDR1 and CDR2 from the germline V gene are MDHEN and SYDVKM. This CDR3 has 14 amino acids. The ends were cut back, 7 bases at V and 10 bases at J, with 17 bases in the middle. The CDR3: CASKIQGLGSPLHF. DNA for the CDR3: TGTGCCAGCAAAATTCAGGGGTTGGGGTCACCCCTCCACTTT.

The CDR3 region has the DNA TGTGCCAGCAGAGAGGCCCGGGGGGCCTTATACTTC. The encoded protein is CASREARGALYF. The chain joins TRBV27 to TRBJ2-4, with D perhaps matching TRBD2 (7 bases). Deletions cut 6 bases from V and 16 bases from J, with 19 bases between. Germline assignment: CDR1 MNHEY and CDR2 SMNVEV (reference sequence). The length of the CDR3 is 12 residues.

The chain employs TRBV10-1 and TRBJ2-7, with a tentative D call TRBD1 (5 bases). Looked up from germline, CDR1 is WNHNN and CDR2 is SYGVQD (reference sequence). Trimming shortened V by 2 bases and J by 5 bases, and 13 bases separated the two germline ends. This CDR3 is built from 14 residues. Here the CDR3 reads CASSELQGRNEQYF. CDR3 in DNA: TGCGCCAGCAGTGAGCTTCAGGGTCGGAACGAGCAGTACTTC.

This clone was found a few times. The J gene is TRBJ1-6, the V gene TRBV7-2; possibly TRBD1 for D (5 bases). The V end lost 0 bases, the J end lost 7 bases, and 10 bases lay between the germline ends. Germline V gene lookup returns CDR1 SGHTA and CDR2 FQGNSA. The CDR3 runs to 15 residues. CDR3 coding DNA: TGTGCCAGCAGCTTAGCTGCAGGGTGGAATTCACCCCTCCACTTT. Its translation is CASSLAAGWNSPLHF.

The chain combines TRBV15 with TRBJ1-1, with D unresolved. The CDR3 is 14 residues long. V lost 0 bases and J 10 bases, leaving 15 bases between the germline ends. The germline CDR1 and CDR2 sequences are LNHNV and YYDKDF (reference sequence). The CDR3 here is CATSRDLKGARAFF. The CDR3 DNA sequence: TGTGCCACCAGCAGAGATTTAAAGGGAGCCCGAGCTTTCTTT.

V gene TRBV28 combines with J gene TRBJ2-5; TRBD2 agrees at 10 bases. This CDR3 contains 15 residues. The V segment lost 3 bases and the J segment 4 bases; nucleotides outside the gene matches: 5. Per the germline V gene, CDR1 is MDHEN and CDR2 is SYDVKM. The CDR3 bases are TGTGCCAGCAGTTTGAAGCGGGGGGGCGTAGAGACCCAGTACTTC. Protein sequence: CASSLKRGGVETQYF.

This clone was seen a single time. V usage is TRBV30 and J usage is TRBJ2-5, with TRBD1 matching 7 bases. The V gene's germline CDR1 is GTSNPN and CDR2 SVGIG (reference sequence). The CDR3 length is 14 residues. V was clipped by 1 base and J by 5 bases; unmatched bases: 7. CDR3 loop: CAWSAGTVLETQYF. In nucleotides, the CDR3 is TGTGCCTGGAGTGCCGGGACAGTATTGGAGACCCAGTACTTC.

The chain employs TRBV9 and TRBJ2-1; D remains unclear. Germline V gene sequence: CDR1 SGDLS, CDR2 YYNGEE. Trimming removed 0 bases from V and 2 bases from J, with 9 bases in between. The CDR3 is made up of 15 amino acids. The CDR3 nucleotides read TGTGCCAGCAGCGTAGACCGGCGGCCCTACAATGAGCAGTTCTTC. This gives the protein CASSVDRRPYNEQFF.

The chain employs TRBV4-3 and TRBJ1-1; TRBD1 agrees at 7 bases. This CDR3 region has 14 residues. V was pared by 5 bases and J by 3 bases, with 6 bases of the junction left unmatched. The germline V gene encodes CDR1 LGHNA and CDR2 YSLEER. The CDR3: CASSVRQGYTEAFF. The CDR3 DNA is TGCGCCAGCAGCGTAAGACAGGGATACACTGAAGCTTTCTTT.

The V and J genes are TRBV5-1 and TRBJ2-3, with 9 bases aligning to TRBD2. The CDR3 has 15 amino acids. CDR1 is SGHRS and CDR2 is YFSETQ in the germline V gene. Trimming at V came to 1 base and at J to 0 bases, leaving 0 bases not matched to a gene. The CDR3 protein is CASSLLAGSTDTQYF. CDR3 DNA: TGCGCCAGCAGCTTGCTAGCGGGAAGCACAGATACGCAGTATTTT.

This clone was found a few times. CDR3 in amino acids: CASSSGRVAWHEQFF. The CDR3 DNA reads TGTGCCAGCAGCTCGGGGAGGGTAGCGTGGCATGAGCAGTTCTTC. The chain couples TRBV11-3 to TRBJ2-1; the match to TRBD2 covers 7 bases. The length of the CDR3 is 15 residues. Per the germline V gene, CDR1 is SGHNT and CDR2 is YENEEA. V lost 4 bases to trimming and J lost 8 bases; unmatched junction nucleotides: 11.

The chain combines TRBV7-2 with TRBJ2-5; the D gene is possibly TRBD2 (6 bases). CDR3 size: 14 residues. Germline CDR1 reads SGHTA; CDR2 reads FQGNSA. V lost 6 bases to trimming and J lost 0 bases, with 11 bases between them. CDR3 sequence reads: CASRRTGDQETQYF. DNA of the CDR3: TGTGCCAGCAGGCGGACGGGGGACCAAGAGACCCAGTACTTC.

The chain has TRBV5-4 and TRBJ2-5, with 8 positions matching TRBD2. CDR1 and CDR2 from the germline V gene are SGHNT and YYREEE (reference sequence). This CDR3 contains 14 residues. J was trimmed by 1 base and V by 4 bases; bases with no gene match: 3. CDR3 DNA sequence: TGTGCCAGCAGCCGCGGGACTAGCCAAGAGACCCAGTACTTC. As protein: CASSRGTSQETQYF. Drawing the rest from reference TRBV5-4 and TRBJ2-5, the complete variable domain is ETGVTQSPTHLIKTRGQQVTLRCSSQSGHNTVSWYQQALGQGPQFIFQYYREEENGRGNFPPRFSGLQFPNYSSELNVNALELDDSALYLCASSRGTSQETQYFGPGTRLLVL.

The chain has TRBV10-3 and TRBJ2-3, with D possibly being TRBD1 (6 bases). Germline-derived CDR1 and CDR2 are ENHRY and SYGVKD. CDR3 length: 15 amino acids. Trimming stripped 3 bases from V and 0 bases from J, with 10 bases between. CDR3 nucleotides: TGTGCCATCAGTGATAAACAGGGAAGCACAGATACGCAGTATTTT. The encoded protein is CAISDKQGSTDTQYF.

The CDR3 nucleotides read TGTGCCAGCAGCTCGGACAGGGGGCGTCGGGAGCAGTACTTC. It codes for CASSSDRGRREQYF. The chain joins TRBV7-2 to TRBJ2-7; 11 bases agree with TRBD1. Germline V gene lookup returns CDR1 SGHTA and CDR2 FQGNSA. CDR3 length: 14 residues. V gave up 4 bases and J gave up 7 bases; unmatched junction bases: 6.

This sequence joins TRBV5-8 and TRBJ1-5; TRBD1 might be the D (5 bases). The V gene's germline CDR1 is SGHTS and CDR2 YDEGEE. V gave up 1 base and J gave up 5 bases, with 10 bases separating them. CDR3 length: 14 residues. DNA of the CDR3: TGTGCCAGCAGCTTGCCAGGGAGGGATCAGCCCCAGCATTTT. Translation gives CASSLPGRDQPQHF. The full variable domain, its missing parts supplied by reference TRBV5-8 and TRBJ1-5, is EAGVTQSPTHLIKTRGQQATLRCSPISGHTSVYWYQQALGLGLQFLLWYDEGEERNRGNFPPRFSGRQFPNYSSELNVNALELEDSALYLCASSLPGRDQPQHFGDGTRLSIL.

A single count supports this clone. The chain joins TRBV5-1 to TRBJ1-2, with 8 bases lining up with TRBD1. The CDR3 totals 15 residues. Germline CDR1 reads SGHRS; CDR2 reads YFSETQ. V lost 4 bases and J lost 7; bases outside the gene matches: 12. CDR3 amino acids: CASSDPPQGASGYTF. In DNA form, the CDR3 reads TGCGCCAGCAGCGATCCCCCCCAGGGGGCAAGTGGCTACACCTTC.

J is TRBJ2-7 and V is TRBV28; D uncertain. The V gene's germline CDR1 is MDHEN and CDR2 SYDVKM. The CDR3 is 13 amino acids. Trimming stripped 7 bases from V and 0 bases from J, with 10 bases between. The CDR3 is CASNRQDSYEQYF. The CDR3 coding sequence is TGTGCCAGCAATCGGCAGGACTCCTACGAGCAGTACTTC.

This chain connects TRBV5-4 to TRBJ2-6; D is perhaps TRBD1 (6 bases). The CDR3 length is 15 residues. Between the trimmed V and J ends, which lost 4 bases and 0 bases, there was a span of 8 bases. The germline V gene encodes CDR1 SGHNT and CDR2 YYREEE (reference sequence). The chain's CDR3 is CASSAQGSGANVLTF. The CDR3 coding sequence is TGTGCCAGCAGCGCACAGGGCTCTGGGGCCAACGTCCTGACTTTC.

The chain couples TRBV4-3 to TRBJ2-2, with D tentatively TRBD1 (6 bases). V was trimmed by 3 bases and J by 3 bases, leaving 23 bases between them. CDR1 is LGHNA and CDR2 is YSLEER in the germline V gene. CDR3 size: 19 residues. The CDR3 DNA reads TGCGCCAGCAGCCATGCGGCCCTACAGGGCTTACCGGACACCGGGGAGCTGTTTTTT. Encoded protein: CASSHAALQGLPDTGELFF.

CDR3 amino acids: CASRTAGANVLTF. The CDR3 DNA is TGTGCCAGCAGGACTGCTGGGGCCAACGTCCTGACTTTC. The chain combines TRBV6-1 with TRBJ2-6; D unresolved. CDR3 size: 13 residues. V lost 6 bases and J lost 2, with 5 bases in between. Per the germline V gene, CDR1 is MNHNS and CDR2 is SASEGT.

Concerning this clone itself: The sample has other DNA sequences that encode this CDR3 too. The chain joins TRBV9 to TRBJ2-7, with 8 bases that match TRBD2. Germline V gene lookup returns CDR1 SGDLS and CDR2 YYNGEE. This CDR3 is 14 amino acids long. After removal of 0 bases from V and 6 bases from J, the junction contained 5 bases not matched to a gene. The CDR3 DNA follows: TGTGCCAGCAGCGTAGTCGGGGGGGCTGGCGAGCAGTACTTC. Its translation: CASSVVGGAGEQYF.

The chain uses TRBV30 and TRBJ1-4, with 7 bases aligning to TRBD1. Germline trimming cut 4 bases from V and 8 bases from J; bases unmatched to any gene: 19. CDR3 length equals 17 residues. Looked up from germline, CDR1 is GTSNPN and CDR2 is SVGIG (reference sequence). As DNA, the CDR3 is TGTGCCTGGACCCGACAGGGACACAGGGGCCCTATGGAAAAACTGTTTTTT. Its protein product is CAWTRQGHRGPMEKLFF.

The chain combines TRBV11-2 with TRBJ2-5, with D possibly matching TRBD2 (6 bases). The CDR3 has 15 amino acids. V was shortened by 3 bases and J by 1 base, with 12 bases between the two germline ends. From germline, CDR1 is SGHAT and CDR2 FQNNGV. CDR3 coding DNA: TGTGCCAGCAGCTTCTCCGGGACTCTCCAAGAGACCCAGTACTTC. Amino acids: CASSFSGTLQETQYF.

The J gene is TRBJ2-7, the V gene TRBV7-2; 9 bases map to TRBD1. The length of the CDR3 is 15 residues. Germline CDR1 SGHTA, CDR2 FQGNSA. The J segment lost 2 bases and the V segment lost 4 bases, leaving 6 bases of the junction unmatched. The chain's CDR3 is CASSSGTGLTYEQYF. CDR3 coding DNA: TGTGCCAGCAGCTCCGGGACAGGGCTCACCTACGAGCAGTACTTC.

V and J are TRBV28 and TRBJ2-2; 10 bases are a match to TRBD1. Germline trimming cut 6 bases from V and 4 bases from J; bases unmatched to any gene: 5. The CDR3 length is 15 residues. Germline V CDR1 and CDR2: MDHEN, SYDVKM. The CDR3 DNA follows: TGTGCCAGCAGCCGACAGGGGGCCGGCACCGGGGAGCTGTTTTTT. This encodes CASSRQGAGTGELFF.